This T cell receptor (beta chain) was documented in a study of low-dose radiotherapy and immunotherapy resistance in tumors. Study in general: Cohort 1 was given 0.5 Gy per fraction every 2 weeks, for 6.5 Gy total.

Time point denoted: before trial treatment. This clonotype was seen ten or more times. The CDR3 runs 14 residues. V was trimmed by 5 bases and J by 7 bases, leaving 18 bases between them. The germline V gene has CDR1 PRHDT and CDR2 FYEKMQ (reference sequence). Gene-specific TRAV and TRBV primers were used for first-strand cDNA, covering alpha and beta chains. TCR amplification involved about 19 PCR cycles with a constant-region primer and V-primer adapter. Via MiXCR, TCRdb re-called the reads, giving one row per CDR3 protein. The data show around 99,000 distinct CDR3 sequences, under 9.5% seen once. The source material was PBMCs, sampled before treatment. The sequence came from a male donor with prostate cancer. V and J are TRBV13 and TRBJ2-7; D tentatively fits TRBD1 or TRBD2 (5 bases each). CDR3 DNA: TGTGCCAGCAGCCCTACAGGAGGTGGTCGGGAGCAGTACTTC. It specifies CASSPTGGGREQYF.